A selection of T cell receptor beta chains follows, all from one sample in a study of OX40 agonist ivuxolimab in advanced cancers. Generated by immunoSEQ multiplex PCR, the TCRdb table keeps only in-frame clones and is missing some. The sample lists 15,000 to 20,000 clones, approximately 85% occurring once. The specimen comprised CD4+ or CD8+ T cells sorted from blood, sampled in a trial of the OX40 agonist ivuxolimab. These receptors were taken from an adult with an advanced solid tumor such as melanoma, head and neck, liver or kidney cancer. CDR3s include the opening cysteine and the closing phenylalanine or tryptophan. Each record gives: clone size, J gene, V gene, D gene, CDR3 protein, CDR3 DNA. The D gene is left open where the match is weak. Size is omitted from some rows. Given values are once, few, many or a class for expanded clones.

>.|TRBJ2-5|TRBV9|TRBD1
CASSGSRTGYQETQYF
TGTGCCAGCAGCGGGTCCCGGACAGGCTACCAAGAGACCCAGTACTTC
>.|TRBJ2-7|TRBV27|.
CASTPASFAPYEQYF
TGTGCCAGCACCCCCGCGAGCTTCGCCCCCTACGAGCAGTACTTC
>.|TRBJ1-2|TRBV19|.
CASSTGTPSLLGYGYTF
TGTGCCAGTAGTACCGGGACACCTTCCTTGCTAGGCTATGGCTACACCTTC
>once|TRBJ2-3|TRBV19|.
CASSIVQVLRATDTQYF
TGTGCCAGTAGTATAGTTCAAGTCCTGAGGGCAACAGATACGCAGTATTTT
>few|TRBJ1-5|TRBV2|.
CASSEAGSQPQHF
TGTGCCAGCAGTGAAGCAGGGAGTCAGCCCCAGCATTTT
>.|TRBJ2-3|TRBV29-1|.
CSVEDLVARLPTDTQYF
TGCAGCGTTGAAGATCTGGTAGCGCGTCTTCCCACAGATACGCAGTATTTT
>.|TRBJ2-1|TRBV27|TRBD2
CASSFGGSLSYNEQFF
TGTGCCAGCAGTTTCGGCGGGAGTTTGTCCTACAATGAGCAGTTCTTC
>few|TRBJ2-1|TRBV7-2|TRBD2
CASSLFPGGDEQFF
TGTGCCAGCAGCTTATTCCCGGGGGGGGATGAGCAGTTCTTC
>.|TRBJ2-5|TRBV28|.
CASSWRPSPQETQYF
TGTGCCAGCAGTTGGCGCCCTTCCCCACAAGAGACCCAGTACTTC
>.|TRBJ1-5|TRBV5-7|.
CASSISDRNQPQHF
TGTGCCAGCAGCATATCCGACAGGAATCAGCCCCAGCATTTT
>.|TRBJ2-3|TRBV9|.
CASSVMGEDTQYF
TGTGCCAGCAGTGTGATGGGGGAAGATACGCAGTATTTT
>once|TRBJ2-2|TRBV6-1|.
CASRVTGELFF
TGTGCCAGCAGGGTTACCGGGGAGCTGTTTTTT
>.|TRBJ2-3|TRBV4-2|.
CSSGGGGTDTQYF
TGTTCCTCCGGGGGCGGGGGCACAGATACGCAGTATTTT
>large|TRBJ2-1|TRBV28|TRBD2
CASKLAGFSYNEQFF
TGTGCCAGCAAACTAGCGGGGTTCTCCTACAATGAGCAGTTCTTC
>.|TRBJ2-5|TRBV7-9|.
CASRKMEWGRETQYF
TGTGCCAGCAGAAAAATGGAATGGGGGCGGGAGACCCAGTACTTC
>.|TRBJ2-1|TRBV4-2|TRBD2
CASSQGRDGLAGGSSYNEQFF
TGTGCCAGCAGCCAAGGTCGCGACGGACTAGCGGGAGGGAGCTCCTACAATGAGCAGTTCTTC
>.|TRBJ2-7|TRBV28|.
CASSLAGAEQYF
TGTGCCAGCAGTTTAGCAGGGGCCGAGCAGTACTTC
>few|TRBJ2-1|TRBV6-5|TRBD2
CASSYSTSGHNEQFF
TGTGCCAGCAGTTACTCGACTAGCGGACACAATGAGCAGTTCTTC
>.|TRBJ2-2|TRBV6-4|.
CASSEGGSTGELFF
TGTGCCAGCAGTGAGGGGGGATCAACCGGGGAGCTGTTTTTT
>.|TRBJ2-7|TRBV19|.
CASSWGIEQYF
TGTGCCAGTAGTTGGGGCATCGAGCAGTACTTC
>.|TRBJ2-1|TRBV9|.
CASTIGWGSYNEQFF
TGTGCCAGCACCATTGGTTGGGGGTCCTACAATGAGCAGTTCTTC
>.|TRBJ2-7|TRBV29-1|.
CSVGGTYEQYF
TGCAGCGTTGGAGGAACCTACGAGCAGTACTTC
>.|TRBJ2-5|TRBV11-2|TRBD2
CASSSLAGVETQYF
TGTGCCAGCAGCTCACTAGCGGGAGTAGAGACCCAGTACTTC
>.|TRBJ1-5|TRBV6-1|.
CASSFTGLNQPQHF
TGTGCCAGCAGCTTCACAGGGTTGAATCAGCCCCAGCATTTT
>.|TRBJ1-2|TRBV28|.
CASSTGTSGTYGYTF
TGTGCCAGCAGTACCGGGACCAGTGGGACCTATGGCTACACCTTC
>.|TRBJ2-2|TRBV9|.
CAGLSPWPSFHRGAVF
TGTGCCGGCCTCTCTCCCTGGCCTAGCTTTCACCGGGGAGCTGTTTTT
>.|TRBJ1-5|TRBV27|.
CASSSSGINQPQHF
TGTGCCAGCAGTTCTTCAGGGATAAATCAGCCCCAGCATTTT
>.|TRBJ2-7|TRBV27|TRBD1
CASSYRTGSVEQYF
TGTGCCAGCAGTTACAGGACAGGGTCGGTCGAGCAGTACTTC
>once|TRBJ1-1|TRBV5-1|.
CASSQGYRAATEAFF
TGCGCCAGCAGCCAAGGATACAGGGCGGCCACTGAAGCTTTCTTT
>.|TRBJ2-5|TRBV18|TRBD1
CASSPSGTGGRETQYF
TGTGCCAGCTCCCCCTCCGGGACAGGGGGGAGAGAGACCCAGTACTTC
>.|TRBJ2-1|TRBV6-5|TRBD1
CASSYWTGGFNEQFF
TGTGCCAGCAGTTACTGGACAGGGGGCTTCAATGAGCAGTTCTTC
>few|TRBJ2-7|TRBV28|.
CASSQGMGYEQYF
TGTGCCAGCAGTCAGGGTATGGGCTACGAGCAGTACTTC
>.|TRBJ1-1|TRBV5-6|.
CASSLGLPNTEAFF
TGTGCCAGCAGCTTGGGACTCCCGAACACTGAAGCTTTCTTT
>.|TRBJ2-7|TRBV7-8|.
CASSLGTGSSYEQYF
TGTGCCAGCAGCTTGGGGACTGGAAGCTCCTACGAGCAGTACTTC
>.|TRBJ1-2|TRBV5-4|.
CASSPDVSGGGYTF
TGTGCCAGCAGCCCCGATGTTTCAGGAGGTGGCTACACCTTC
>.|TRBJ2-2|TRBV19|.
CASSIPLTGELFF
TGTGCCAGTAGTATCCCCCTCACCGGGGAGCTGTTTTTT
>.|TRBJ1-2|TRBV11-3|.
CASSPWTSSYGYTF
TGTGCCAGCAGCCCCTGGACGAGCTCCTATGGCTACACCTTC
>.|TRBJ1-2|TRBV4-1|.
CASSDFRDKYGYTF
TGCGCCAGCAGCGATTTCCGGGACAAATATGGCTACACCTTC
>few|TRBJ2-1|TRBV27|TRBD2
CAISTSGSFNEQFF
TGTGCCATCTCGACTAGCGGGAGTTTCAATGAGCAGTTCTTC
>.|TRBJ2-5|TRBV27|.
CASSPGTATQETQYF
TGTGCCAGCAGTCCTGGGACGGCAACCCAAGAGACCCAGTACTTC
>.|TRBJ2-1|TRBV27|TRBD2
CASCLSGSYNEQFF
TGTGCCAGCTGCCTTAGCGGGAGCTACAATGAGCAGTTCTTC
>.|TRBJ2-1|TRBV7-3|.
CASSLRPGAGVDNEQFF
TGTGCCAGCAGCCTCCGCCCGGGGGCGGGAGTAGACAATGAGCAGTTCTTC
>.|TRBJ1-6|TRBV7-6|TRBD1
CASSQTGGNSPLHF
TGTGCCAGCAGCCAGACAGGGGGTAACTCACCCCTCCACTTT
>.|TRBJ2-1|TRBV7-8|TRBD2
CASSFGGVDYNEQFF
TGTGCCAGCAGCTTTGGGGGGGTAGACTACAATGAGCAGTTCTTC
>.|TRBJ1-2|TRBV27|.
CATLGGTGYTF
TGTGCCACCTTGGGGGGTACTGGCTACACCTTC
>.|TRBJ1-5|TRBV28|TRBD1
CASRPDRENQPQHF
TGTGCCAGCAGACCGGACAGGGAAAATCAGCCCCAGCATTTT
>.|TRBJ1-1|TRBV5-4|.
CASSFNQGDTEAFF
TGTGCCAGCAGCTTCAATCAAGGGGACACTGAAGCTTTCTTT